This note documents a single T cell receptor beta chain sequence. Its specificity is unknown. Clones were read by immunoSEQ multiplex PCR, and TCRdb kept only the in-frame ones, dropping some. The sample carries approximately 60,000 clones, 80% to 90% recorded once. This sample was taken from a study of Tregs in tolerant kidney transplant recipients. Mixed chimerism was transient after nonmyeloablative marrow transplants from related graft donors. Thawed PBMCs were FACS-sorted into unstimulated CD4+CD25+CD127- regulatory T cells, CD4+CD25- non-regulatory cells, CD4 and CD8 cells. Findings and limits, study-wide: Biological reproducibility was not directly addressed in this study. Tolerant patients' donor-specific Tregs expanded beyond overall Tregs, suggesting antigen-driven growth. The small number of patients limits these findings pending further validation.

Deletions cut 5 bases from V and 3 bases from J, with 9 bases between. CDR1 SGHTA and CDR2 FQGTGA come from the germline V gene. The CDR3 spans 13 residues. The sequence was collected from a human patient who received a combined kidney and bone marrow transplant. Some T cells may be transferred from the graft donor. The starting material was CD4+ T cells from blood (PBMCs), obtained 6 months after the transplant. The chain couples TRBV7-3 to TRBJ2-3; maybe TRBD2 (5 bases). CDR3 DNA: TGTGCCAGCAGCATCACTAGAACAGATACGCAGTATTTT. Translation: CASSITRTDTQYF.